This T cell receptor (beta chain) was retrieved from a study of blood T cell repertoires in COVID-19. Cohort 3 donors counted as recovered after two negative PCRs, clearance, or resolved symptoms. Authors' processing steps: By means of reference gene primer amplification, nucleated cell counts were estimated. This table comes from immunoSEQ multiplex PCR, and its TCRdb copy is limited to in-frame clones, with some not included. The V and J calls and clone size come from that table; D and trimming were worked out from the DNA. Of more than 150,000 clones in the sample, roughly 87% were seen once. Per the germline V gene, CDR1 is KGHSH and CDR2 is LQKENI. The CDR3 loop spans 15 amino acids. V was pared by 3 bases and J by 4 bases, with 6 bases of the junction left unmatched.

The chain has TRBV18 and TRBJ2-7; 10 positions agree with TRBD1. Sequenced: PBMCs or T cells enriched from blood (not recorded which). The clonotype comes from a woman in her forties or fifties who had recovered from COVID-19. Written as DNA, the CDR3 is TGTGCCAGCTCACCGTTCAGGACAGGGGGATACGAGCAGTACTTC. This gives the protein CASSPFRTGGYEQYF.